This is a list of T cell receptor beta chains from one sample in a study of immunodeficiency. Profiled with immunoSEQ multiplex PCR; TCRdb holds only in-frame clones, not every one. The data contain approximately 4,000 clones, approximately 89% of them singletons. The sequenced sample was CD4+ T cells from blood. These receptors were collected from a human donor in good health. Each CDR3 is given with its conserved first and last residue. Each record gives: J gene, D gene, V gene, CDR3 DNA, CDR3 protein. A D gene is named only where the DNA matches it firmly.

TRBJ1-5,.,TRBV6-5,TGTGCCACACGTAAAACAGGGTCCGAAAGGGCCCAGCATTTT,CATRKTGSERAQHF
TRBJ2-1,TRBD1,TRBV5-6,TGTGCCAGCAGCCTTCTCTCGACAGGGCCGACCTACAATGAGCAGTTCTTC,CASSLLSTGPTYNEQFF
TRBJ2-3,TRBD2,TRBV5-4,TGTGCCATAAGTAGCGGGAGCCGCACAGATACGCAGTATTTT,CAISSGSRTDTQYF
TRBJ2-1,.,TRBV4-1,TGCGCCAGCAGCCGCTTCTCCCGCACACGGGGTGAGCAGTTCTTC,CASSRFSRTRGEQFF
TRBJ2-3,.,TRBV28,TGTGCCAGCAGCTTACGGGGCGGGAGCACAGATACGCAGTATTTT,CASSLRGGSTDTQYF
TRBJ2-5,TRBD2,TRBV2,TGTGCCAGCAGCCTAGCGGGGTCCGGGACCCAGTACTTC,CASSLAGSGTQYF
TRBJ2-3,.,TRBV2,TGTGCCAGCAGTTTAGACAGGCGCACAGATACGCAGTATTTT,CASSLDRRTDTQYF
TRBJ1-6,.,TRBV3-1/TRBV3-2,TGTGCCAGCAGCCACCGGAGTAATTCACCCCTCCACTTT,CASSHRSNSPLHF
TRBJ1-5,TRBD1,TRBV19,TGTGCCAGTAGTCCGGACAGGGGCGACAATCAGCCCCAGCATTTT,CASSPDRGDNQPQHF
TRBJ1-2,.,TRBV2,TGTGCCAGCAGGACGGGGGGTAACTATGGCTACACCTTC,CASRTGGNYGYTF
TRBJ2-1,TRBD2,TRBV3-1/TRBV3-2,TGTGCCAGCAGCCCAAGACTAGCGGGAAACAATGAGCAGTTCTTC,CASSPRLAGNNEQFF